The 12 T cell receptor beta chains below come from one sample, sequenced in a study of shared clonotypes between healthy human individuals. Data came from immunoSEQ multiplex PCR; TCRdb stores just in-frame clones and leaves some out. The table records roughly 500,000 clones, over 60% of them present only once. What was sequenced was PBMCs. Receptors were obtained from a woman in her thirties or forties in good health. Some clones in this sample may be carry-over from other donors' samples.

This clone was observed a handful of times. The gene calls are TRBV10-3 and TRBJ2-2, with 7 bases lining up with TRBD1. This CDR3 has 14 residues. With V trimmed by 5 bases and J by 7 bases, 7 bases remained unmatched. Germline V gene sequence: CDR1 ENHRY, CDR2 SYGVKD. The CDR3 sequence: CAISPRQGYGELFF. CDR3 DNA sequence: TGTGCCATCAGTCCTCGACAGGGTTACGGGGAGCTGTTTTTT.

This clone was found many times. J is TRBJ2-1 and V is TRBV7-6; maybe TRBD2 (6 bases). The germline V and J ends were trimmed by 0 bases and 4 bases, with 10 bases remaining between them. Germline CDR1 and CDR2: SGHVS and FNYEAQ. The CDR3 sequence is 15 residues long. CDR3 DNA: TGTGCCAGCAGCTTAGCTAGCGGCCCGTACAATGAGCAGTTCTTC. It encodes CASSLASGPYNEQFF.

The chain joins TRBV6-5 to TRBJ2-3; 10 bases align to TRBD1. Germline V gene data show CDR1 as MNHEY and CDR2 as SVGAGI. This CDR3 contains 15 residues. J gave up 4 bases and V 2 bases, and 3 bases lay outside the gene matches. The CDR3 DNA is TGTGCCAGCAGTTACCGGGACAGGGGTCCAGATACGCAGTATTTT. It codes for CASSYRDRGPDTQYF.

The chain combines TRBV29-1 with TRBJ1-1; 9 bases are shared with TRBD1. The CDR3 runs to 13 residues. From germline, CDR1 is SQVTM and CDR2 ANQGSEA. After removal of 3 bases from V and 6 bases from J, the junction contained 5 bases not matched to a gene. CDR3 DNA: TGCAGCGTTGACGGACAGGGGTCCGCTGAAGCTTTCTTT. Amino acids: CSVDGQGSAEAFF.

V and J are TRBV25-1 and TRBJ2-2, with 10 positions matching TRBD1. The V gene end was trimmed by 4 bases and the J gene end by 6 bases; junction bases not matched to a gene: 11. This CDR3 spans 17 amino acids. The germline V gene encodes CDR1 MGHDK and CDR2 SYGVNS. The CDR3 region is CASSAGQGVKFAGELFF. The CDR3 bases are TGTGCCAGCAGTGCCGGACAGGGGGTTAAATTCGCCGGGGAGCTGTTTTTT.

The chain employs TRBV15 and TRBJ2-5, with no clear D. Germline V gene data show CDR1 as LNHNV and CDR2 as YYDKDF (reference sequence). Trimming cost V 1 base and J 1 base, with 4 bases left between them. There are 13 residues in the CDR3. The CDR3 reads CATSRGSQETQYF. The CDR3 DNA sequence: TGTGCCACCAGCAGAGGCAGCCAAGAGACCCAGTACTTC.

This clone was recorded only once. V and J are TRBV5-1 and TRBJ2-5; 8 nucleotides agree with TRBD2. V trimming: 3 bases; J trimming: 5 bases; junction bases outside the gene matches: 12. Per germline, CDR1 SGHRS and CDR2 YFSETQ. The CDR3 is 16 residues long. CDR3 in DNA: TGCGCCAGCAGCTCCGGACTAGCCTTAGATGGTGAGACCCAGTACTTC. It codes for CASSSGLALDGETQYF.

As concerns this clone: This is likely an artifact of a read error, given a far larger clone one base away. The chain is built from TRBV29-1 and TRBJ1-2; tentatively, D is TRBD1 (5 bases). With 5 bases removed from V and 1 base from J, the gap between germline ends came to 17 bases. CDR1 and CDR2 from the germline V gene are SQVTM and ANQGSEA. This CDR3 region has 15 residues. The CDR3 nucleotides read TGCAGCGTTAGTGAGGACGGCGGGGGTAACTATGGCTACACCTTC. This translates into CSVSEDGGGNYGYTF. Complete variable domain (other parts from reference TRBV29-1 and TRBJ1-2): SAVISQKPSRDICQRGTSLTIQCQVDSQVTMMFWYRQQPGQSLTLIATANQGSEATYESGFVIDKFPISRPNLTFSTLTVSNMSPEDSSIYLCSVSEDGGGNYGYTFGSGTRLTVV.

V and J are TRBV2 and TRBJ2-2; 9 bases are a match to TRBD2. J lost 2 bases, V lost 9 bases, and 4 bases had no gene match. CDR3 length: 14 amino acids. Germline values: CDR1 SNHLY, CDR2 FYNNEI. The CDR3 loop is CASRLAENTGELFF. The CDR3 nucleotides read TGTGCCAGTCGACTAGCGGAAAACACCGGGGAGCTGTTTTTT. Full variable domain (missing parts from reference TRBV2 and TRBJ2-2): EPEVTQTPSHQVTQMGQEVILRCVPISNHLYFYWYRQILGQKVEFLVSFYNNEISEKSEIFDDQFSVERPDGSNFTLKIRSTKLEDSAMYFCASRLAENTGELFFGEGSRLTVL.

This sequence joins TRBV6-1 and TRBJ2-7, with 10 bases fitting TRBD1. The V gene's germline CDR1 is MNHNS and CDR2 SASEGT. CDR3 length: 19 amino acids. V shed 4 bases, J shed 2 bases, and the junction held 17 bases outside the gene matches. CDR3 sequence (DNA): TGTGCCAGCAGTGCTCTGAAGGTGGGGCTCGGGACAGGGGCCTACGAGCAGTACTTC. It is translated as CASSALKVGLGTGAYEQYF.

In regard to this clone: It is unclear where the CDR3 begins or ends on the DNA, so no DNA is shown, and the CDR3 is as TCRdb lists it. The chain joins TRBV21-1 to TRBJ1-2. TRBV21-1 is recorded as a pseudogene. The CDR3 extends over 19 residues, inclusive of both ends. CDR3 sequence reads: CASSGRPQGLHLRFGDRTF.

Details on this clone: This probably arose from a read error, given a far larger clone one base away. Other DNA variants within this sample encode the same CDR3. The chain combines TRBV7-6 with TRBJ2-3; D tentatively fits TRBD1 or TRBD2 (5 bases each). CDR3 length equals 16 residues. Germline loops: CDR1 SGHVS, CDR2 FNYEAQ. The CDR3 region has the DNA TGTGCTAGCAGCCTGGGGGTAGGCAGATACACAGATACGCAGTATTTT. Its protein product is CASSLGVGRYTDTQYF.